Listed below are T cell receptor beta chains from one sample, sequenced in a study of T cell responses to AZD1222 COVID-19 vaccine. TCRdb's table, derived via immunoSEQ multiplex PCR, lists solely in-frame clones and lacks some. This table holds fewer than 110,000 clones, 87% found once. This specimen consisted of peripheral blood, obtained 28 days after the second AZD1222 dose. These receptors originate from an adult who received the AZD1222 COVID-19 vaccine. Each CDR3 is given with its conserved first and last residue. Part of the rows lack a size; the others show once, few, many or a class for expanded clones.

j_call clone_size v_call cdr3_aa
TRBJ2-7 few TRBV5-4 CASSLIAGGRYEQYF
TRBJ2-5 . TRBV7-8 CASSPGLAGGEETQYF
TRBJ2-1 . TRBV7-9 CASSDRRSNQNEQFF
TRBJ1-2 . TRBV27 CASSLSLDYGYTF
TRBJ2-5 . TRBV9 CASSETEGGQETQYF
TRBJ2-2 . TRBV7-2 CASTSRAQITGELFF
TRBJ1-2 . TRBV5-4 CASSVQGGHYGYTF
TRBJ1-1 . TRBV18 CASCPNGTDRFIRNTEAFF
TRBJ1-4 . TRBV27 CASSFVGAVEKLFF
TRBJ2-3 . TRBV13 CASSTGTSLTDTQYF
TRBJ2-7 . TRBV5-6 CASSAENEQYF
TRBJ1-5 . TRBV6-5 CASSPGTYQPQHF
TRBJ1-6 . TRBV9 CASTPRGTYNSPLHF
TRBJ1-6 . TRBV12-3/TRBV12-4 CASSLNSPLHF
TRBJ2-2 . TRBV25-1 CASSPPVGTGELFF
TRBJ1-1 . TRBV3-1/TRBV3-2 CASSRTNTEAFF
TRBJ2-7 . TRBV3-1/TRBV3-2 CASSLNTLAGRPYEQYF
TRBJ1-3 . TRBV24-1 CATSDHGASGNTIYF